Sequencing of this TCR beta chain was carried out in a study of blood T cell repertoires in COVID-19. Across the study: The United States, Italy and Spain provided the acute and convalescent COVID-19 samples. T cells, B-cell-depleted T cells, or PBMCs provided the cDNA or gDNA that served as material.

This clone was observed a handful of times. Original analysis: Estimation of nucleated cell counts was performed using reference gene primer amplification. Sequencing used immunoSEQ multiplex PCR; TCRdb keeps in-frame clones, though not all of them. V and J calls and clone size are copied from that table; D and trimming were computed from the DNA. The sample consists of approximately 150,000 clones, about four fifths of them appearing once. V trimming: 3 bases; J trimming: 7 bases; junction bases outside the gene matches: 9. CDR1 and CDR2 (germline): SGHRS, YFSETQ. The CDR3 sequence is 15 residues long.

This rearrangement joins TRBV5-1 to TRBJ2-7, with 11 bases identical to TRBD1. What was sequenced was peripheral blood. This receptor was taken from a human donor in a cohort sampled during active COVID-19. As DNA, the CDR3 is TGCGCCAGCAGCTCCTCCGGACAGGGGGCAGGAGAGCAGTACTTC. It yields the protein CASSSSGQGAGEQYF. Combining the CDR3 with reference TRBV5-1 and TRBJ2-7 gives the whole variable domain KAGVTQTPRYLIKTRGQQVTLSCSPISGHRSVSWYQQTPGQGLQFLFEYFSETQRNKGNFPGRFSGRQFSNSRSEMNVSTLELGDSALYLCASSSSGQGAGEQYFGPGTRLTVT.